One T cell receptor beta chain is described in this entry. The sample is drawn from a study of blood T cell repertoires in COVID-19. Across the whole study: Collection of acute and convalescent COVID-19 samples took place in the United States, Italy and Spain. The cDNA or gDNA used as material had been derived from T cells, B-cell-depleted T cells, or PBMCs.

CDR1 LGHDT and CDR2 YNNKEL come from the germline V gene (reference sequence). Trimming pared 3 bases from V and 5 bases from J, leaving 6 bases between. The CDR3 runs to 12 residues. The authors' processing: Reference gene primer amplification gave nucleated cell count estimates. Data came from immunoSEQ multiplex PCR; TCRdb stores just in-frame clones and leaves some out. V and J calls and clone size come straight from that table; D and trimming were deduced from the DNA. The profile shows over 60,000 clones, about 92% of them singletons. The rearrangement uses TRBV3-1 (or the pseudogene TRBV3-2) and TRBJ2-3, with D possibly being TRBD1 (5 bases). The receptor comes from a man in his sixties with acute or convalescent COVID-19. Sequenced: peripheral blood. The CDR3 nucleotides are TGTGCCAGCAGCCAGCAGGGAGATACGCAGTATTTT. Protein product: CASSQQGDTQYF.